These 17 T cell receptor beta chains were all obtained from the same sample, sequenced in a study of blood T cells in healthy people across ages. A J-beta primer mix and a sample-barcoded 5' primer were used in a second PCR of about 6 to 12 cycles. TCRdb independently ran MiXCR on the 5' RACE reads; one entry per CDR3 protein. This sample has roughly 1.9 million distinct CDR3 sequences, with about two fifths found just once. The specimen was blood. These receptors all stem from a human donor in good health.

This clonotype was detected only a few times. The chain couples TRBV13 to TRBJ1-1; 7 positions match TRBD1. Germline V gene sequence: CDR1 PRHDT, CDR2 FYEKMQ (reference sequence). The CDR3 length is 15 residues. The trim removed 5 bases at V and 10 bases at J, leaving 16 bases unmatched. The CDR3 sequence is CASSRGGLGGPGAFF. Here the CDR3 DNA reads TGTGCCAGCAGCAGAGGGGGTCTAGGGGGCCCGGGAGCTTTCTTT.

J is TRBJ1-2 and V is TRBV20-1; 8 bases match TRBD1. V dropped 5 bases and J dropped 4; count of bases not matched to a gene: 6. Germline lookup yields CDR1 DFQATT and CDR2 SNEGSKA (reference sequence). CDR3 size: 13 residues. The CDR3 region is CSAPGQGAYGYTF. CDR3 nucleotide sequence: TGCAGTGCTCCCGGACAGGGAGCCTATGGCTACACCTTC.

The V call is TRBV4-3, the J call TRBJ2-4; D gene unclear. CDR1 LGHNA and CDR2 YSLEER come from the germline V gene. Trimming removed 0 bases at V and 0 bases at J, with 9 bases between. The CDR3 is 16 residues long. The CDR3 DNA reads TGCGCCAGCAGCCAAGATCTTAGACTAGCCAAAAACATTCAGTACTTC. This sequence encodes CASSQDLRLAKNIQYF.

Comment on this clonotype: The junction and the germline gene differ at one end; a read error may be behind it. The CDR3 is CASSFGGSGANALTF. Written as DNA, the CDR3 is TGTGCCAGCAGCTTTGGGGGGTCTGGGGCCAACGCCCTGACTTTC. V gene TRBV7-3 combines with J gene TRBJ2-6; possible D gene TRBD2, 6 bases. The CDR3 has 15 amino acids. Germline loops: CDR1 SGHTA, CDR2 FQGTGA.

This sequence joins TRBV12-5 and TRBJ1-2; D is unclear. The CDR3 runs to 8 residues. Per germline, CDR1 LGHNT and CDR2 FRNRAP. The V end was cut by 10 bases, the J end by 6 bases, with 3 bases between. CDR3 region: CAKNGYTF. For the CDR3, the DNA is TGTGCTAAGAATGGCTACACCTTC. Combining the CDR3 with reference TRBV12-5 and TRBJ1-2 gives the whole variable domain DARVTQTPRHKVTEMGQEVTMRCQPILGHNTVFWYRQTMMQGLELLAYFRNRAPLDDSGMPKDRFSAEMPDATLATLKIQPSEPRDSAVYFCAKNGYTFGSGTRLTVV.

The genes are TRBV6-5 and TRBJ1-2; D is unclear. The CDR3 has 14 amino acids. V lost 3 bases and J lost 8, with 16 bases in between. Germline V gene lookup returns CDR1 MNHEY and CDR2 SVGAGI. DNA of the CDR3: TGTGCCAGCAGTTATAGTACCACCATCGGAGGCTACACCTTC. Translated: CASSYSTTIGGYTF.

The chain employs TRBV4-1 and TRBJ2-3; perhaps TRBD2 as D (5 bases). This CDR3 is built from 17 residues. The germline V and J ends were trimmed by 2 bases and 2 bases, with 17 bases remaining between them. Germline CDR1 MGHRA, CDR2 YSYEKL. In DNA form, the CDR3 reads TGCGCCAGCAGCCAACCGCTTGGGCAGCGGATCACAGATACGCAGTATTTT. It codes for CASSQPLGQRITDTQYF.

This clonotype was counted a few times. The chain combines TRBV7-2 with TRBJ2-3; TRBD2 matches 11 bases. Germline CDR1 and CDR2: SGHTA and FQGNSA. The CDR3 is made up of 18 amino acids. J gave up 2 bases and V 1 base, and 8 bases lay outside the gene matches. The CDR3 bases are TGTGCCAGCAGCTTAGTTCCGGTAGCGGGGGGGCTCACAGATACGCAGTATTTT. It encodes CASSLVPVAGGLTDTQYF.

The gene calls are TRBV4-2 and TRBJ2-5; TRBD1 might be the D (5 bases). Trimming removed 2 bases from V and 4 bases from J, with 14 bases in between. CDR1 and CDR2 from the germline V gene are LGHNA and YNFKEQ. This CDR3 is 15 amino acids long. CDR3 coding DNA: TGTGCCAGCAGCCAACGCCAGGGATACGGAGAGACCCAGTACTTC. It codes for CASSQRQGYGETQYF.

Comment on this clonotype: A read error may account for a junction end that differs from germline. The chain combines TRBV7-9 with TRBJ2-7; no clear D gene. Germline CDR1 reads SEHNR; CDR2 reads FQNEAQ (reference sequence). This CDR3 has 15 residues. DNA of the CDR3: TGTGCCAGCAGCTTAGCGGCACGGCTCTCCTATGAGCAGTACTTC. This codes for CASSLAARLSYEQYF.

The V gene is TRBV20-1, the J gene TRBJ1-1; D is possibly TRBD1 (5 bases). From germline, CDR1 is DFQATT and CDR2 SNEGSKA (reference sequence). The CDR3 loop spans 11 amino acids. The V end lost 5 bases, the J end lost 8 bases, and 12 bases lay between the germline ends. The DNA of the CDR3 is TGCAGTGCTGGGGACCTCCGGGAAGCTTTCTTT. It specifies CSAGDLREAFF.

V and J are TRBV20-1 and TRBJ2-3, with D maybe TRBD1 (6 bases). Germline CDR1 DFQATT, CDR2 SNEGSKA (reference sequence). V gave up 6 bases and J gave up 3 bases, with 16 bases separating them. The CDR3 is 14 residues long. The CDR3 DNA follows: TGCAGTGCCTCACACAGGGTGTCGACAGATACGCAGTATTTT. It specifies CSASHRVSTDTQYF.

V is TRBV11-2 and J is TRBJ2-5, with 11 bases aligning to TRBD2. The CDR3 runs 17 residues. The trim removed 5 bases at V and 5 bases at J, leaving 13 bases unmatched. Germline V gene sequence: CDR1 SGHAT, CDR2 FQNNGV. CDR3 bases: TGTGCCAGCAGCCTCCTACTAGCGGGGGACCCGATGGAGACCCAGTACTTC. It encodes CASSLLLAGDPMETQYF.

This clonotype has just one count. The chain combines TRBV7-2 with TRBJ2-7; possibly TRBD1 or TRBD2 for D (5 bases each). Germline CDR1 SGHTA, CDR2 FQGNSA. V lost 2 bases and J lost 6, with 20 bases in between. This CDR3 is 16 amino acids long. CDR3 DNA: TGTGCCAGCAGCTTAAGATGGTATGGGCCGAGGGGCGAGCAGTACTTC. This sequence encodes CASSLRWYGPRGEQYF.

The J gene is TRBJ1-2, the V gene TRBV12-3 or TRBV12-4; D possibly corresponds to TRBD1 (5 bases). V was clipped by 8 bases and J by 4 bases, with 14 bases between them. CDR3 size: 13 residues. CDR3 DNA sequence: TGTGCCAGCCGCAGCAGGGTTAGCTATGGCTACACCTTC. It yields the protein CASRSRVSYGYTF.

This clonotype was recorded at least ten times. The chain uses TRBV4-3 and TRBJ2-3, with 11 bases aligning to TRBD1. Per the germline V gene, CDR1 is LGHNA and CDR2 is YSLEER. The CDR3 consists of 16 residues. After removal of 4 bases from V and 6 bases from J, the junction contained 9 bases not matched to a gene. CDR3 in amino acids: CASSRGGTGGLDTQYF. CDR3 nucleotide sequence: TGCGCCAGCAGCCGAGGGGGGACAGGGGGACTTGATACGCAGTATTTT.

On this clonotype itself: A read error may be the cause here, since a much bigger clone is one base away. The J gene is TRBJ1-1, the V gene TRBV30; no definite D call. The V gene's germline CDR1 is GTSNPN and CDR2 SVGIG (reference sequence). The CDR3 runs to 13 residues. The CDR3 nucleotides are TGTGCCTGGAGTCTCCAACGTCACACTGGAGCTTTCTTT. Translation: CAWSLQRHTGAFF.